This T cell receptor (beta chain) was sequenced in a study of human T cells and chemical hapten exposure. From the RACE reads, TCRdb called clonotypes with MiXCR, one entry per CDR3 protein. The sample has tens of thousands of distinct CDR3 sequences; approximately 10% are singletons. V gave up 2 bases and J gave up 1 base; unmatched junction bases: 5. CDR1 is KGHSH, CDR2 LQKENI, per germline. The CDR3 has 17 amino acids. Documented time point: healthy volunteer bleed at 2 weeks. From whole blood left unfractionated, total RNA was extracted. The J gene is TRBJ2-2, the V gene TRBV18, with 9 bases lining up with TRBD2. The source of this sequence is a female donor in good health. Some clones in this sample may be carry-over from other donors' samples. Sequenced sample: whole blood. The DNA for the CDR3 is TGTGCCAGCTCACCAACAACTAGCGGGTGGAACACCGGGGAGCTGTTTTTT. Residues: CASSPTTSGWNTGELFF.